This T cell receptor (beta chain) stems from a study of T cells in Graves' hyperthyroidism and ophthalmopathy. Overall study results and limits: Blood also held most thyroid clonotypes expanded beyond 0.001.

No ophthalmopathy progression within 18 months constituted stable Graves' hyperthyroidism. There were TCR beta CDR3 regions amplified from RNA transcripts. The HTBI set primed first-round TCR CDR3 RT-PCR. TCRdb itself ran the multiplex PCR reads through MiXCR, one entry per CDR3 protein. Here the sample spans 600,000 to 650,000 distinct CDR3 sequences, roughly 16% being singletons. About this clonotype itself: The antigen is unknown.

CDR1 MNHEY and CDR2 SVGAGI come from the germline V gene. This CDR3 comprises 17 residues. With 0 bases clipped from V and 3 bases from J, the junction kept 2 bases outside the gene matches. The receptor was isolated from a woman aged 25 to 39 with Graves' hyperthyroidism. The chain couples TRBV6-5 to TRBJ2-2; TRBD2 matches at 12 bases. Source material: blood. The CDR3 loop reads CASSYSTSGRDTGELFF. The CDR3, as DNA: TGTGCCAGCAGTTACTCGACTAGCGGGAGAGACACCGGGGAGCTGTTTTTT.